Below, 3 T cell receptor beta chains from the same sample are listed, as sequenced in a study of early T cells in non-severe SARS-CoV-2 infection. TCRdb redid the calling of the 5' RACE reads with MiXCR, one entry per CDR3 protein. The data hold approximately 69,000 distinct CDR3 sequences, with more than 9.5% observed a single time. The sample was whole blood, taken at baseline. All receptors come from an adult who was a healthcare worker with PCR-confirmed SARS-CoV-2 infection or an uninfected control (not recorded which).

CDR3 nucleotide sequence: TGTGCCAGCAGCGATCGGGTAACCGGGGGCCAGTACTTC. Translation: CASSDRVTGGQYF. This chain connects TRBV6-2 or TRBV6-3 to TRBJ2-5; D possibly corresponds to TRBD2 (6 bases). This CDR3 is built from 13 residues. The germline CDR1 and CDR2 sequences are MNHEY and SVGEGT. V was trimmed by 6 bases and J by 10 bases, leaving 18 bases between them.

The genes are TRBV7-9 and TRBJ2-2; 7 nucleotides agree with TRBD2. The J segment lost 2 bases and the V segment lost 1 base, leaving 4 bases of the junction unmatched. The CDR3 totals 16 residues. The germline CDR1 and CDR2 sequences are SEHNR and FQNEAQ (reference sequence). CDR3 sequence (DNA): TGTGCCAGCAGCTTAGTAGCGGGCTTTAACACCGGGGAGCTGTTTTTT. Amino acid sequence: CASSLVAGFNTGELFF.

A word on this clonotype: A junction boundary mismatches the germline segment, possibly from a read error. The gene calls are TRBV12-3 or TRBV12-4 and TRBJ2-7, with D possibly matching TRBD2 (7 bases). The CDR3 runs to 14 residues. CDR3 protein: CASRLGRGVYDQYF. CDR3 sequence (DNA): TGTGCCAGCAGACTGGGGAGGGGGGTTTACGACCAGTACTTC.